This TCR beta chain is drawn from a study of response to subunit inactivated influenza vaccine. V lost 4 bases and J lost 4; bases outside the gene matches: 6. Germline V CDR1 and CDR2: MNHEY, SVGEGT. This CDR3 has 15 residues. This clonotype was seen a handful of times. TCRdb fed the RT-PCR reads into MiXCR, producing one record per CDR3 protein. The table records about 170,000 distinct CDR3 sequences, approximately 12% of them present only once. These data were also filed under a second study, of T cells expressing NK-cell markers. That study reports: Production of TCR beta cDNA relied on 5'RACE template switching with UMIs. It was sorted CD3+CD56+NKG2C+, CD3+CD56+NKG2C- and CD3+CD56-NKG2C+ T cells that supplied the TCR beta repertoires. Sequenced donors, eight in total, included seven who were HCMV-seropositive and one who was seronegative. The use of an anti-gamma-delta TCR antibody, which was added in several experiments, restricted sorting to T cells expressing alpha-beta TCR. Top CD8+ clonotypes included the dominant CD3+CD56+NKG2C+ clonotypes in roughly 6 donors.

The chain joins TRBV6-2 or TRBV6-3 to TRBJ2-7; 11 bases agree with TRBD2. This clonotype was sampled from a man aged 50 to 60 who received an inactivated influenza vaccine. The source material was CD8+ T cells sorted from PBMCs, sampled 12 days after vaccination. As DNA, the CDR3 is TGTGCCAGCAGTTTTACTAGCGGGAGTTTTTACGAGCAGTACTTC. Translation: CASSFTSGSFYEQYF.